This is a list of T cell receptor beta chains from one sample in a study of cytomegalovirus exposure and HLA in healthy donors. This table comes from immunoSEQ multiplex PCR, and its TCRdb copy is limited to in-frame clones, with some not included. The sample lists roughly 100,000 clones, 81% occurring once. Material: PBMCs. The receptors shown here come from a human donor in good health. Each CDR3 is given with its conserved first and last residue. A D gene is named only where the DNA matches it firmly. Clone size is shown for a subset of rows, as once, few, many or a class of expanded clone.

cdr3_length | j_call | v_call | clone_size | d_call | cdr3_aa | cdr3_nt
15 | TRBJ2-7 | TRBV4-3 | once | . | CASSQGQGSSYEQYF | TGCGCCAGCAGCCAAGGTCAGGGAAGCTCCTACGAGCAGTACTTC
15 | TRBJ2-7 | TRBV4-2 | few | TRBD1 | CASSPGGTGTYEQYF | TGTGCCAGCAGCCCCGGGGGGACAGGGACCTACGAGCAGTACTTC
16 | TRBJ2-7 | TRBV7-2 | . | . | CASSLAGGRITYEQYF | TGTGCCAGCAGCTTAGCGGGGGGACGGATTACCTACGAGCAGTACTTC
16 | TRBJ2-3 | TRBV25-1 | . | TRBD2 | CASSYPKRGSTDTQYF | TGTGCCAGCAGTTACCCCAAGCGGGGAAGCACAGATACGCAGTATTTT
11 | TRBJ2-1 | TRBV29-1 | . | . | CSVVAPGEQFF | TGCAGCGTTGTAGCCCCTGGGGAGCAGTTCTTC
14 | TRBJ1-1 | TRBV7-2 | . | TRBD1 | CASSYRQGATEAFF | TGTGCCAGCAGCTACCGACAGGGGGCCACTGAAGCTTTCTTT
13 | TRBJ1-1 | TRBV19 | . | . | CASSIMGSTEAFF | TGTGCCAGTAGTATCATGGGGAGCACTGAAGCTTTCTTT
15 | TRBJ2-5 | TRBV19 | . | TRBD2 | CASSTAGLVRETQYF | TGTGCCAGTAGTACCGCCGGACTAGTTCGGGAGACCCAGTACTTC
14 | TRBJ2-1 | TRBV9 | . | . | CASSVVTGENEQFF | TGTGCCAGCAGCGTAGTTACAGGTGAGAATGAGCAGTTCTTC
12 | TRBJ2-1 | TRBV7-2 | . | . | CASSLGLAAPFF | TGTGCCAGCAGCTTAGGCCTAGCCGCCCCGTTCTTC
15 | TRBJ2-1 | TRBV6-5 | . | . | CASSYLYSSYNEQFF | TGTGCCAGCAGTTATCTCTACAGCTCCTACAATGAGCAGTTCTTC
16 | TRBJ1-5 | TRBV27 | . | . | CASSLLPLRGNQPQHF | TGTGCCAGCAGTTTATTGCCGTTACGAGGAAATCAGCCCCAGCATTTT
14 | TRBJ2-3 | TRBV11-2 | . | . | CASSLRLSTDTQYF | TGTGCCAGCAGCCTACGCTTGAGCACAGATACGCAGTATTTT
15 | TRBJ2-7 | TRBV5-1 | few | TRBD2 | CASRHGLAGGYEQYF | TGCGCCAGCAGACACGGCCTAGCGGGGGGTTACGAGCAGTACTTC
13 | TRBJ1-5 | TRBV28 | . | . | CASSFGGTKPQHF | TGTGCCAGCAGTTTTGGAGGGACCAAACCCCAGCATTTT
13 | TRBJ2-5 | TRBV10-2 | . | . | CATRRGVQETQYF | TGCGCCACGAGGCGGGGCGTTCAAGAGACCCAGTACTTC
17 | TRBJ2-3 | TRBV25-1 | once | . | CASSPHSLGTSTDTQYF | TGTGCCAGCAGTCCCCACTCTCTGGGGACTAGCACAGATACGCAGTATTTT
14 | TRBJ2-1 | TRBV7-2 | . | . | CASSLRRDGDEQFF | TGTGCCAGCAGCTTAAGACGGGATGGCGATGAGCAGTTCTTC
14 | TRBJ2-2 | TRBV7-3 | once | . | CASSSGVPTGELFF | TGTGCCAGCAGCTCAGGGGTCCCCACCGGGGAGCTGTTTTTT
15 | TRBJ2-5 | TRBV7-2 | . | . | CASSLSGGFRETQYF | TGTGCCAGCAGCTTATCCGGCGGATTTAGGGAGACCCAGTACTTC
15 | TRBJ2-7 | TRBV19 | . | TRBD1 | CASSGGTGIMYEQYF | TGTGCCAGTAGTGGAGGGACAGGGATTATGTACGAGCAGTACTTC
13 | TRBJ1-1 | TRBV7-3 | . | TRBD1 | CASSPTGGAEAFF | TGTGCCAGCAGCCCCACAGGGGGTGCTGAAGCTTTCTTT
13 | TRBJ1-6 | TRBV2 | . | TRBD1 | CASRGTVNSPLHF | TGTGCCAGCAGAGGGACAGTGAATTCACCCCTCCACTTT
15 | TRBJ2-5 | TRBV6-4 | few | TRBD1 | CASGNGTGGEETQYF | TGTGCCAGCGGGAACGGGACAGGGGGCGAAGAGACCCAGTACTTC
14 | TRBJ1-1 | TRBV5-6 | . | . | CASSLRSANTEAFF | TGTGCCAGCAGCCTCAGGTCCGCGAACACTGAAGCTTTCTTT
15 | TRBJ2-7 | TRBV6-6 | . | TRBD2 | CASSSGGSGSYEQYF | TGTGCCAGCAGTTCGGGGGGGTCGGGGTCCTACGAGCAGTACTTC
16 | TRBJ2-2 | TRBV19 | once | . | CASSINPRGDTGELFF | TGTGCCAGTAGTATAAATCCCAGGGGGGACACCGGGGAGCTGTTTTTT
18 | TRBJ1-6 | TRBV7-8 | . | TRBD1 | CASSLEEDRDNYNSPLHF | TGTGCCAGCAGCTTAGAAGAGGACAGGGACAACTATAATTCACCCCTCCACTTT
15 | TRBJ2-3 | TRBV19 | . | TRBD1 | CASSPGQGRTDTQYF | TGTGCCAGTAGCCCCGGACAGGGTCGCACAGATACGCAGTATTTT
14 | TRBJ2-2 | TRBV18 | few | . | CASSPGTFTGELFF | TGTGCCAGCTCACCCGGGACTTTCACCGGGGAGCTGTTTTTT
14 | TRBJ2-5 | TRBV7-9 | . | TRBD1 | CASSRDRVQETQYF | TGTGCCAGCAGCCGAGACAGGGTCCAAGAGACCCAGTACTTC
16 | TRBJ2-7 | TRBV11-2 | . | . | CASSLDIAGTGYEQYF | TGTGCCAGCAGCTTAGATATAGCTGGGACTGGCTACGAGCAGTACTTC
13 | TRBJ2-7 | TRBV5-1 | . | . | CASTRVGSYEQYF | TGCGCCAGCACCCGCGTCGGGTCCTACGAGCAGTACTTC
16 | TRBJ1-1 | TRBV7-2 | . | TRBD1 | CASSISGTVRNTEAFF | TGTGCCAGCAGCATCTCCGGGACAGTTAGGAACACTGAAGCTTTCTTT
14 | TRBJ2-2 | TRBV10-2 | . | . | CASTTGEVAGELFF | TGCGCCAGCACAACCGGGGAGGTGGCCGGGGAGCTGTTTTTT
16 | TRBJ2-7 | TRBV4-2 | . | TRBD1 | CASSLTSGQGADEQYF | TGTGCCAGCAGCCTCACGAGCGGACAGGGGGCGGACGAGCAGTACTTC
15 | TRBJ2-7 | TRBV28 | . | . | CASSETGSRANEQYF | TGTGCCAGCAGTGAAACAGGGAGCCGGGCCAACGAGCAGTACTTC
15 | TRBJ2-2 | TRBV7-2 | . | . | CASRGRAQNTGELFF | TGTGCCAGCAGGGGCAGGGCCCAAAACACCGGGGAGCTGTTTTTT
15 | TRBJ2-7 | TRBV19 | . | TRBD1 | CASSISWDREFEQYF | TGTGCCAGTAGTATTAGTTGGGACAGGGAGTTCGAGCAGTACTTC
14 | TRBJ1-1 | TRBV18 | . | TRBD1 | CASSPITGDTEAFF | TGTGCCAGCTCACCCATAACAGGGGACACTGAAGCTTTCTTT
16 | TRBJ1-2 | TRBV5-1 | few | TRBD1 | CASSLGGTASGYGYTF | TGCGCCAGCAGCTTGGGGGGGACAGCCAGCGGCTATGGCTACACCTTC
14 | TRBJ1-1 | TRBV25-1 | once | . | CASSEFGGKTEAFF | TGTGCCAGCAGTGAATTTGGGGGGAAGACTGAAGCTTTCTTT
12 | TRBJ1-2 | TRBV29-1 | . | . | CSVAGGNYGYTF | TGCAGCGTTGCCGGGGGTAACTATGGCTACACCTTC
14 | TRBJ2-3 | TRBV6-6 | . | TRBD2 | CASTGGRATDTQYF | TGTGCCAGCACGGGCGGGAGGGCCACAGATACGCAGTATTTT
16 | TRBJ2-5 | TRBV28 | . | TRBD1 | CASSRDRDSQQETQYF | TGTGCCAGCAGTAGGGATCGGGACAGCCAACAAGAGACCCAGTACTTC
16 | TRBJ2-3 | TRBV9 | . | TRBD1 | CASSVTTGGRTDTQYF | TGTGCCAGCAGCGTTACTACAGGGGGCCGGACAGATACGCAGTATTTT
17 | TRBJ2-2 | TRBV4-2 | . | . | CASSQDWPNTNTGELFF | TGTGCCAGCAGCCAAGATTGGCCAAACACGAACACCGGGGAGCTGTTTTTT
17 | TRBJ1-6 | TRBV19 | few | . | CASSLWTASSYNSPLHF | TGTGCCAGTAGTCTCTGGACAGCCAGCTCCTATAATTCACCCCTCCACTTT
18 | TRBJ2-2 | TRBV7-6 | few | TRBD2 | CASSLVRGGAGNTGELFF | TGTGCCAGCAGCTTAGTTCGGGGGGGGGCTGGAAACACCGGGGAGCTGTTTTTT
16 | TRBJ1-2 | TRBV18 | . | . | CASSPSPAGLNYGYTF | TGTGCCAGCTCACCCAGTCCGGCGGGACTCAACTATGGCTACACCTTC
14 | TRBJ2-5 | TRBV27 | . | TRBD1 | CASSSDRAQETQYF | TGTGCCAGCAGCTCGGACAGGGCCCAAGAGACCCAGTACTTC
14 | TRBJ2-5 | TRBV7-9 | . | . | CASSLLASQETQYF | TGTGCCAGCAGCTTACTAGCCAGCCAAGAGACCCAGTACTTC
15 | TRBJ1-3 | TRBV11-2 | . | TRBD1 | CASSVTGGGGNTIYF | TGTGCCAGCAGCGTTACAGGGGGAGGAGGAAACACCATATATTTT
15 | TRBJ2-1 | TRBV11-2 | . | TRBD1 | CASSQDRVSYNEQFF | TGTGCCAGCAGCCAGGACAGGGTCTCCTACAATGAGCAGTTCTTC
15 | TRBJ2-1 | TRBV4-3 | . | TRBD1 | CASSQGQGSYNEQFF | TGCGCCAGCTCCCAGGGACAGGGGTCCTACAATGAGCAGTTCTTC
15 | TRBJ2-7 | TRBV9 | . | . | CASSVGGTLSYEQYF | TGTGCCAGCAGCGTAGGGGGGACTCTCTCCTACGAGCAGTACTTC
15 | TRBJ2-1 | TRBV7-3 | . | TRBD1 | CASSLRQGKINEQFF | TGTGCCAGCAGCTTGAGACAGGGGAAAATTAATGAGCAGTTCTTC